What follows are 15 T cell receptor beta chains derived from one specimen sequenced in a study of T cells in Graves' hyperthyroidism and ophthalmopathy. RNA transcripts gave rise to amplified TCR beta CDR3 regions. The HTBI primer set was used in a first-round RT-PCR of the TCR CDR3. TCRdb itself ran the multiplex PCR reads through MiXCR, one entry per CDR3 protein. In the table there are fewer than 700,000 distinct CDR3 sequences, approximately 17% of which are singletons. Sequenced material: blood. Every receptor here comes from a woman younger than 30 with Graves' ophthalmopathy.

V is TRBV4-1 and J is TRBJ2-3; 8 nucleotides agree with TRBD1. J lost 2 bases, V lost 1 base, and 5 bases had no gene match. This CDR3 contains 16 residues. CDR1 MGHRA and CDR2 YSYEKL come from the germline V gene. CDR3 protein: CASSQATGEDTDTQYF. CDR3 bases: TGCGCCAGCAGCCAAGCGACAGGGGAGGACACAGATACGCAGTATTTT.

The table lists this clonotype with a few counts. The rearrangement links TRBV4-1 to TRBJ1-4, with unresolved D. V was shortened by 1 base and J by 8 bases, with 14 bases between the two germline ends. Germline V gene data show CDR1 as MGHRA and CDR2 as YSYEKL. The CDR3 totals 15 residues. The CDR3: CASSQAHEGGEKLFF. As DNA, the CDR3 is TGCGCCAGCAGCCAAGCTCACGAGGGTGGCGAAAAACTGTTTTTT.

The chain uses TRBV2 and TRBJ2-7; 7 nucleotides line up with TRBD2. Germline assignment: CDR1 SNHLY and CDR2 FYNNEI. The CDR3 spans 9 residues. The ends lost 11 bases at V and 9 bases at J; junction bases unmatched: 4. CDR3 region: CAWGGGQYF. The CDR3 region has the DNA TGTGCCTGGGGGGGGGGGCAGTACTTC. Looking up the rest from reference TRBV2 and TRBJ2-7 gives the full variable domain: EPEVTQTPSHQVTQMGQEVILRCVPISNHLYFYWYRQILGQKVEFLVSFYNNEISEKSEIFDDQFSVERPDGSNFTLKIRSTKLEDSAMYFCAWGGGQYFGPGTRLTVT.

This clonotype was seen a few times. The CDR3 spells CSAVGSSPLHF. CDR3 coding DNA: TGCAGTGCCGTAGGGAGTTCACCCCTCCACTTT. This chain connects TRBV20-1 to TRBJ1-6, with no clear D. Germline V gene data show CDR1 as DFQATT and CDR2 as SNEGSKA (reference sequence). The V end was cut by 6 bases, the J end by 9 bases, with 9 bases between. The CDR3 consists of 11 residues.

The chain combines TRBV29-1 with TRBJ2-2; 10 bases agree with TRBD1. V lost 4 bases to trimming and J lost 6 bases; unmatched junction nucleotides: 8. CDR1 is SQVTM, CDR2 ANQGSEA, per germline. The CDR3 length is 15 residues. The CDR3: CSVGGDRGGAGELFF. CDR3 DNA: TGCAGCGTTGGGGGGGACAGGGGTGGCGCCGGGGAGCTGTTTTTT.

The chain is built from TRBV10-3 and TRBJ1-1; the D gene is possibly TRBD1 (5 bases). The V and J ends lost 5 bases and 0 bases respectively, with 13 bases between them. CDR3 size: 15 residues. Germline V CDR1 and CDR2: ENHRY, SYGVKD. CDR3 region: CAISQREGLNTEAFF. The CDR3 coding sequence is TGTGCCATCAGTCAGAGGGAGGGACTGAACACTGAAGCTTTCTTT.

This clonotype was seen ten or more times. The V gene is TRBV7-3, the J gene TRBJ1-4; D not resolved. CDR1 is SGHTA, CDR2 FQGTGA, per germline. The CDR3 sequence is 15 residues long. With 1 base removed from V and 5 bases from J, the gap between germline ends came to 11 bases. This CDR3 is CASSLNGQQNEKLFF. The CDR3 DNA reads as TGTGCCAGCAGCTTAAACGGCCAGCAGAATGAAAAACTGTTTTTT.

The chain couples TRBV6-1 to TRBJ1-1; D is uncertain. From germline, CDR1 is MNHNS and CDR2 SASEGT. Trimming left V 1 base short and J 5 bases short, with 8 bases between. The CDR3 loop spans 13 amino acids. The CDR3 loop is CASSEVTKTEAFF. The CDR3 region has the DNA TGTGCCAGCAGTGAAGTGACGAAGACTGAAGCTTTCTTT.

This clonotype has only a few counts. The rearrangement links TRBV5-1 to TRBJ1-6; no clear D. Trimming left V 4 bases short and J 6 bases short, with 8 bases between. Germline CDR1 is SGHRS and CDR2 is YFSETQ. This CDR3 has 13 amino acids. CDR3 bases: TGCGCCAGCAGCGAGGATCCTAATTCACCCCTCCACTTT. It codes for CASSEDPNSPLHF.

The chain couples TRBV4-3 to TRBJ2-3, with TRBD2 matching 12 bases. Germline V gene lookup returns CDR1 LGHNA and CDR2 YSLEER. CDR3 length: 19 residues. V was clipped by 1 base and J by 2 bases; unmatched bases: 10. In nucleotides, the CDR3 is TGCGCCAGCAGCCAAGTGTGGCTAGCGGGAGGGCCTTACACAGATACGCAGTATTTT. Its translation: CASSQVWLAGGPYTDTQYF.

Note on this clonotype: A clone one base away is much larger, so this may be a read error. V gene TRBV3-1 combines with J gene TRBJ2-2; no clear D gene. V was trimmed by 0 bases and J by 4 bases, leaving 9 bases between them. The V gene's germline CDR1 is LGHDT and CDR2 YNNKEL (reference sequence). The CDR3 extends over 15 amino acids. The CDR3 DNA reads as TGTGCCAGCAGCCAAGATCAACTCAGCACCGGGGAGCTGTTTTTT. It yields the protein CASSQDQLSTGELFF. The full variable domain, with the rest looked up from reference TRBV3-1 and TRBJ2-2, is DTAVSQTPKYLVTQMGNDKSIKCEQNLGHDTMYWYKQDSKKFLKIMFSYNNKELIINETVPNRFSPKSPDKAHLNLHINSLELGDSAVYFCASSQDQLSTGELFFGEGSRLTVL.

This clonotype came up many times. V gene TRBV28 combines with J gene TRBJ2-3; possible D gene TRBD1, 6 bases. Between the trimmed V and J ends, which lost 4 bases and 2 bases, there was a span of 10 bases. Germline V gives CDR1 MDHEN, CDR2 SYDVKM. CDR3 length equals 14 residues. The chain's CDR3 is CASSSAGVTDTQYF. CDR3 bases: TGTGCCAGCAGTTCAGCAGGGGTCACAGATACGCAGTATTTT.

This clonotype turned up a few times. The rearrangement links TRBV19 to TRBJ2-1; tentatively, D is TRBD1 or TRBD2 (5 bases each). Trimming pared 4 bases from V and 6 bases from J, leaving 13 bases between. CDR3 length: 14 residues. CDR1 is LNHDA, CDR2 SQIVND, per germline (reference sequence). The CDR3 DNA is TGTGCCAGTAGTAGGGGGTCGATACCCAATGAGCAGTTCTTC. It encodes CASSRGSIPNEQFF. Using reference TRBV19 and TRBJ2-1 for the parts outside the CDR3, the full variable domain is DGGITQSPKYLFRKEGQNVTLSCEQNLNHDAMYWYRQDPGQGLRLIYYSQIVNDFQKGDIAEGYSVSREKKESFPLTVTSAQKNPTAFYLCASSRGSIPNEQFFGPGTRLTVL.

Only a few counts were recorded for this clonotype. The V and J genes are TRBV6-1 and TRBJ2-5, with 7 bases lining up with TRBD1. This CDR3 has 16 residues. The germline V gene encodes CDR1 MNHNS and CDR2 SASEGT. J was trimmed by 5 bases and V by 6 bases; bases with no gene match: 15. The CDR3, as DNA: TGTGCCAGCAGAGGGACGACAGGGATTCGGTTGGAGACCCAGTACTTC. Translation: CASRGTTGIRLETQYF.

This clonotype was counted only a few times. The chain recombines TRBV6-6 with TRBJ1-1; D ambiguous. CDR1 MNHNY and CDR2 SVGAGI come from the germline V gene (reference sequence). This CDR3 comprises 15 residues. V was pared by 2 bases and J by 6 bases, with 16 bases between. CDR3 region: CASSYRATRRSEAFF. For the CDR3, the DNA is TGTGCCAGCAGTTACAGGGCTACTAGGCGCTCTGAAGCTTTCTTT.